This T cell receptor (beta chain) was captured in a study of PD-1 blockade in classical Hodgkin lymphoma. Findings and limits, study-wide: Lower baseline TCR diversity was reported for newly diagnosed patients than for healthy donors. Complete responders showed a baseline diversity that resembled the diversity of newly diagnosed patients.

This CDR3 comprises 13 residues. With 7 bases removed from V and 10 bases from J, the gap between germline ends came to 16 bases. The germline V gene has CDR1 MDHEN and CDR2 SYDVKM. This clone occurred once. Its antigen remains unknown. Libraries were prepared by immunoSEQ multiplex PCR; TCRdb keeps only in-frame clonotypes and omits some of them. The sample holds tens of thousands of clones, roughly 87% seen once. Exposure to brentuximab vedotin varied, and each patient had relapsed following autologous stem cell transplantation. The sample was peripheral blood mononuclear cells (PBMCs), taken before the second cycle of nivolumab. The receptor was derived from a human donor with classical Hodgkin lymphoma. This sequence joins TRBV28 and TRBJ1-4; TRBD1 is a possible D gene (6 bases). CDR3 sequence (DNA): TGTGCCAGCATGGAGCCAGGGGTAGGAAAACTGTTTTTT. Encoded protein: CASMEPGVGKLFF.